Presented here are 13 T cell receptor beta chains from one specimen sequenced in a study of vaccination effects on CD4 cells after COVID-19. Repertoires were generated with immunoSEQ multiplex PCR, while TCRdb's copy carries only in-frame clones and drops some. The data show tens of thousands of clones, under 70% seen once. ViraFEST expansion of antigen-specific CD4+ T cells with viral peptide pools preceded sequencing. Isolating CD4+ T cells followed less than 11 days of culture. Testing of the vaccine recipients showed negative nucleocapsid antibodies and no prior SARS-CoV-2 infection. The antigens of these receptors remain unknown. This specimen was CD4+ T cells from PBMCs cultured with SARS-CoV-2 spike peptides, taken before COVID-19 vaccination. These receptors were taken from a human donor who received a COVID-19 vaccine.

This clone was counted between two and nine times. V is TRBV2 and J is TRBJ1-1; D gene unclear. The CDR3 length is 14 residues. Germline assignment: CDR1 SNHLY and CDR2 FYNNEI. V lost 4 bases to trimming and J lost 2 bases, with 11 bases between them. CDR3 residues: CASSGEGKNTEAFF. CDR3 in DNA: TGTGCCAGCAGTGGTGAAGGGAAAAACACTGAAGCTTTCTTT.

The chain employs TRBV7-6 and TRBJ1-5; D is uncertain. The CDR3 extends over 17 amino acids. V lost 1 base to trimming and J lost 0 bases, with 13 bases between them. CDR1 is SGHVS and CDR2 is FNYEAQ in the germline V gene. Here the CDR3 DNA reads TGTGCCAGCAGCTTAGGACCGAACCCTTATAGCAATCAGCCCCAGCATTTT. It yields the protein CASSLGPNPYSNQPQHF.

The chain couples TRBV6-2 or TRBV6-3 to TRBJ1-4; no firm D call. Per germline, CDR1 MNHEY and CDR2 SVGEGT. V lost 6 bases and J lost 3, with 14 bases in between. This CDR3 is built from 15 residues. The CDR3 spells CASSHGEAANEKLFF. In DNA form, the CDR3 reads TGTGCCAGCAGCCACGGGGAGGCGGCTAATGAAAAACTGTTTTTT.

J is TRBJ2-1 and V is TRBV7-9, with 12 bases that match TRBD2. V lost 5 bases to trimming and J lost 5 bases; unmatched junction nucleotides: 7. CDR3 length: 16 residues. The germline V gene has CDR1 SEHNR and CDR2 FQNEAQ (reference sequence). CDR3 amino acids: CASSPNGLAGHNEQFF. The CDR3 DNA reads TGTGCCAGCAGCCCCAATGGACTAGCGGGACACAATGAGCAGTTCTTC.

The chain combines TRBV6-5 with TRBJ1-6; perhaps TRBD1 as D (6 bases). The V gene lost 5 bases and the J gene lost 6 bases, with 11 bases spanning the gap. The CDR3 contains 14 residues. Germline CDR1 is MNHEY and CDR2 is SVGAGI. CDR3 sequence: CASSLGTRNSPLHF. The CDR3 DNA is TGTGCCAGCAGTCTTGGGACACGTAATTCACCCCTCCACTTT.

The chain couples TRBV2 to TRBJ2-7; TRBD1 is a possible D gene (9 bases). Trimming removed 6 bases from V and 2 bases from J, with 17 bases in between. This CDR3 region has 15 residues. CDR1 SNHLY and CDR2 FYNNEI come from the germline V gene. The chain's CDR3 is CASSVAGQGPYEQYF. CDR3 in DNA: TGTGCCAGCAGCGTAGCGGGACAGGGACCCTACGAGCAGTACTTC.

This rearrangement joins TRBV6-6 to TRBJ2-7, with 10 bases that match TRBD2. This CDR3 has 14 amino acids. Germline lookup yields CDR1 MNHNY and CDR2 SVGAGI (reference sequence). V lost 2 bases, J lost 9 bases, and 7 bases stayed unmatched. CDR3 DNA sequence: TGTGCCAGCAGTTACGAGCGGGAGGGGAGCGTGCAGTACTTC. Translation gives CASSYEREGSVQYF.

V gene TRBV6-6 combines with J gene TRBJ2-1, with D uncertain. Germline V gene data show CDR1 as MNHNY and CDR2 as SVGAGI (reference sequence). Trimming stripped 2 bases from V and 5 bases from J, with 10 bases between. This CDR3 has 14 residues. CDR3 bases: TGTGCCAGCAGTTACGGGGTTCTTGACAATGAGCAGTTCTTC. It encodes CASSYGVLDNEQFF.

A single count supports this clone. This chain joins TRBV28 and TRBJ1-4; D unclear. Germline V CDR1 and CDR2: MDHEN, SYDVKM. The CDR3 consists of 12 residues. Trimming took 6 bases from V and 7 from J, leaving 9 bases between them. For the CDR3, the DNA is TGTGCCAGCAGCCCAAAGGGTGAAAAACTGTTTTTT. This codes for CASSPKGEKLFF.

The chain recombines TRBV12-3 or TRBV12-4 with TRBJ1-1; no definite D call. The CDR3 length is 13 residues. V shed 3 bases and J shed 1 base, with 6 bases lying between them. The CDR3 DNA is TGTGCCAGCAGTTTTAAGCCGAACACTGAAGCTTTCTTT. Its protein is CASSFKPNTEAFF.

The chain couples TRBV6-5 to TRBJ2-4, with no clear D. The germline CDR1 and CDR2 sequences are MNHEY and SVGAGI. Deletions cut 0 bases from V and 10 bases from J, with 13 bases between. The CDR3 sequence is 14 residues long. CDR3 loop: CASSYSSLAGIQYF. CDR3 nucleotides: TGTGCCAGCAGTTACTCGAGTTTAGCTGGGATTCAGTACTTC.

The rearrangement joins TRBV5-4 to TRBJ2-7; TRBD2 is a possible D gene (6 bases). The CDR3 sequence is 14 residues long. The germline V gene encodes CDR1 SGHNT and CDR2 YYREEE (reference sequence). V was trimmed by 0 bases and J by 6 bases, leaving 13 bases between them. Written as DNA, the CDR3 is TGTGCCAGCAGCTTGGGGGTAGCGGCGGGCGAGCAGTACTTC. As protein: CASSLGVAAGEQYF.

This chain joins TRBV6-5 and TRBJ1-4; D remains ambiguous. V was pared by 5 bases and J by 10 bases, with 17 bases between. The germline CDR1 and CDR2 sequences are MNHEY and SVGAGI. The CDR3 sequence is 14 residues long. As DNA, the CDR3 is TGTGCCAGCAGTACCCGACATGGGAACGGAAAACTGTTTTTT. Translated: CASSTRHGNGKLFF.